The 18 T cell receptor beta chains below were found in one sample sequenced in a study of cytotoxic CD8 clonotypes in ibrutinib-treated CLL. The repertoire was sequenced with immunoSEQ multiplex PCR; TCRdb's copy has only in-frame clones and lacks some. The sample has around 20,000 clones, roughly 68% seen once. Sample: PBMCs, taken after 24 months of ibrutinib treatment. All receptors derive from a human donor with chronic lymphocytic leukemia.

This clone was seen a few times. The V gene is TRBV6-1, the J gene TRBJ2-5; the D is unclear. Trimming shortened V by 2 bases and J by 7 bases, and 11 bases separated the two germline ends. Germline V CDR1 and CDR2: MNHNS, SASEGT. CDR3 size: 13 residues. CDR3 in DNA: TGTGCCAGCAGTGAAAGTGGGGTTGGGACCCAGTACTTC. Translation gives CASSESGVGTQYF.

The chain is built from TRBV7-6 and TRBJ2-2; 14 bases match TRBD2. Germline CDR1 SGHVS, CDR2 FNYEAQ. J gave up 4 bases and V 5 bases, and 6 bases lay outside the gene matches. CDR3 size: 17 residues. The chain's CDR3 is CASSGGLAGGSTGELFF. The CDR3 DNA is TGTGCCAGCAGCGGAGGACTAGCGGGGGGAAGCACCGGGGAGCTGTTTTTT.

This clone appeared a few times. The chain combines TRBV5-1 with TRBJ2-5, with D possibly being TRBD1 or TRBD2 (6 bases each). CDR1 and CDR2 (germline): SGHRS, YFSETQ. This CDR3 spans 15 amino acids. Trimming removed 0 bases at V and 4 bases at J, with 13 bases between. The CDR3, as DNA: TGCGCCAGCAGCTTGGCCTCACAGGGAGGAGAGACCCAGTACTTC. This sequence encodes CASSLASQGGETQYF.

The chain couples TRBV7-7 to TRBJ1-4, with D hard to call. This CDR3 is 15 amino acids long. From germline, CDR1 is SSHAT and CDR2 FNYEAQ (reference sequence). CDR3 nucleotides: TGTGCTAACTCCGGAACACTTACAACTAATGAAAAACTGTTTTTT. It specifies CANSGTLTTNEKLFF.

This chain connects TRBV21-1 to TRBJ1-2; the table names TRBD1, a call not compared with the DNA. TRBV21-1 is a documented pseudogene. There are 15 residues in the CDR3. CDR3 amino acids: CASSKDGETGDGYTF. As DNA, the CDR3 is TGTGCCAGCAGCAAAGATGGCGAGACAGGGGATGGCTACACCTTC.

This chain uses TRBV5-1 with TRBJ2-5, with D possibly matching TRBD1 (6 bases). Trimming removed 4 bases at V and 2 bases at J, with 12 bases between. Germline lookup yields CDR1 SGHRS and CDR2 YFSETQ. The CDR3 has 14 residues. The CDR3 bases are TGCGCCAGCAGCGCCGGACAGTTGCAAGAGACCCAGTACTTC. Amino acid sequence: CASSAGQLQETQYF.

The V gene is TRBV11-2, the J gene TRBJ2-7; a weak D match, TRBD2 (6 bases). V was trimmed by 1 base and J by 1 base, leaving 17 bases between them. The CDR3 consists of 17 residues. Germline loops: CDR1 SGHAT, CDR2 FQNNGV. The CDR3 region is CASSLVGAGTGSYEQYF. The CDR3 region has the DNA TGTGCCAGCAGCTTAGTCGGGGCGGGGACGGGATCCTACGAGCAGTACTTC. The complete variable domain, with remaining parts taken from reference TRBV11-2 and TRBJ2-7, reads EAGVAQSPRYKIIEKRQSVAFWCNPISGHATLYWYQQILGQGPKLLIQFQNNGVVDDSQLPKDRFSAERLKGVDSTLKIQPAKLEDSAVYLCASSLVGAGTGSYEQYFGPGTRLTVT.

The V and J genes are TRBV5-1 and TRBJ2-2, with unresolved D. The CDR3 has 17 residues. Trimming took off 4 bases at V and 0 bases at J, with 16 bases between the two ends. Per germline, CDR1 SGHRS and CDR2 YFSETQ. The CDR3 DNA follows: TGCGCCAGCAGCCCCCTAACCGGGCGAACGAACACCGGGGAGCTGTTTTTT. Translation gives CASSPLTGRTNTGELFF.

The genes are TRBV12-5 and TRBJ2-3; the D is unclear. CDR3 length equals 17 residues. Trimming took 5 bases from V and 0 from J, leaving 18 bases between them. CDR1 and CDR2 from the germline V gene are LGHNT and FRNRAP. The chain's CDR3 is CASGLQSLAPSTDTQYF. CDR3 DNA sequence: TGTGCTAGTGGTCTACAAAGCTTAGCCCCTAGCACAGATACGCAGTATTTT. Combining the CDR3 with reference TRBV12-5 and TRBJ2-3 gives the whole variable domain DARVTQTPRHKVTEMGQEVTMRCQPILGHNTVFWYRQTMMQGLELLAYFRNRAPLDDSGMPKDRFSAEMPDATLATLKIQPSEPRDSAVYFCASGLQSLAPSTDTQYFGPGTRLTVL.

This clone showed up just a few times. CDR3 sequence reads: CSVKGGVADTQYF. DNA for the CDR3: TGCAGCGTTAAGGGGGGGGTTGCAGATACGCAGTATTTT. The chain links TRBV29-1 to TRBJ2-3; tentatively, D is TRBD2 (7 bases). Between the trimmed V and J ends, which lost 5 bases and 4 bases, there was a span of 13 bases. Looked up from germline, CDR1 is SQVTM and CDR2 is ANQGSEA. This CDR3 has 13 residues.

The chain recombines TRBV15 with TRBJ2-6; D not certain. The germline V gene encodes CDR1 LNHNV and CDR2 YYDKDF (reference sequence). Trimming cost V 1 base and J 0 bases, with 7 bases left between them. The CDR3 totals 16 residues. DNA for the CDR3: TGTGCCACCAGCAGAGTCTTTGTCTCTGGGGCCAACGTCCTGACTTTC. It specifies CATSRVFVSGANVLTF.

This CDR3 reads CASSYGTSGYNEQFF. CDR3 nucleotides: TGTGCCAGCAGCTACGGGACTAGCGGCTACAATGAGCAGTTCTTC. V and J are TRBV5-6 and TRBJ2-1; TRBD2 matches 11 bases. Trimming at V came to 3 bases and at J to 3 bases, leaving 2 bases not matched to a gene. CDR3 length equals 15 residues. The V gene's germline CDR1 is SGHDT and CDR2 YYEEEE.

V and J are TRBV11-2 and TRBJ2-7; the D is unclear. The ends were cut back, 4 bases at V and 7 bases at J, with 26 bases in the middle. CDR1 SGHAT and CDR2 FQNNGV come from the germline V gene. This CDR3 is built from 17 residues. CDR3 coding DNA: TGTGCCAGCAGCTCAACACTTAGGACCGAACCCATTACGGAGCAGTACTTC. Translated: CASSSTLRTEPITEQYF.

The CDR3 loop is CASSGRGNQETQYF. The CDR3 coding sequence is TGCGCCAGCAGTGGGCGGGGGAACCAAGAGACCCAGTACTTC. The V gene is TRBV10-2, the J gene TRBJ2-5; TRBD2 matches 7 bases. There are 14 residues in the CDR3. J gave up 0 bases and V 4 bases, and 2 bases lay outside the gene matches. Germline V gives CDR1 WSHSY, CDR2 SAAADI.

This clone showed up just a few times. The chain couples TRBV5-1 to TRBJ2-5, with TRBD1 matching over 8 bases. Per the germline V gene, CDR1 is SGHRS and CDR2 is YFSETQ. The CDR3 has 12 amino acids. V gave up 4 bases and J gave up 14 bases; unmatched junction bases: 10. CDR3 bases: TGCGCCAGCAGCGTGGACAGGGTCAAATGTTACTTC. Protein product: CASSVDRVKCYF.

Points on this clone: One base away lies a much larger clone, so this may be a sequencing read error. As DNA, the CDR3 is TGTGCCAACAGTTTCGGGGGACCGAACACTGAAGCTTTCTTT. Its translation is CANSFGGPNTEAFF. The chain recombines TRBV27 with TRBJ1-1; weak D call: TRBD1 (5 bases). The CDR3 loop spans 14 amino acids. From germline, CDR1 is MNHEY and CDR2 SMNVEV (reference sequence).

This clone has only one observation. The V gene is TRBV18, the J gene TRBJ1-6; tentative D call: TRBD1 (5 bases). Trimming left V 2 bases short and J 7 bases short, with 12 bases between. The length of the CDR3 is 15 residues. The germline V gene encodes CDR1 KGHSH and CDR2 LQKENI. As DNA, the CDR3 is TGTGCCAGCTCACCAGAGGGGCGAGGGAATTCACCCCTCCACTTT. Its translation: CASSPEGRGNSPLHF.

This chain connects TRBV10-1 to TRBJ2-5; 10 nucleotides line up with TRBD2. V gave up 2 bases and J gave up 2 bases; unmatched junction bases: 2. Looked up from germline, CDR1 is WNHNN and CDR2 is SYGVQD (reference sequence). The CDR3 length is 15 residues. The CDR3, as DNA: TGCGCCAGCAGTGAGGCTAGCGGGGGTCAAGAGACCCAGTACTTC. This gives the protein CASSEASGGQETQYF.